This TCR beta chain was sequenced for a study of cytomegalovirus exposure and HLA in healthy donors. A word on this clone: The antigen is undetermined.

The CDR3 is made up of 14 amino acids. CDR1 is SQVTM, CDR2 ANQGSEA, per germline. Trimming took off 0 bases at V and 7 bases at J, with 13 bases between the two ends. It was with 60 Vbeta and 13 Jbeta primers that the PCR ran. Some clones are missing from TCRdb's copy, which holds only in-frame ones; the method was immunoSEQ multiplex PCR. Altogether under 200,000 clones are present, around 85% being singletons, with the ten largest covering about 2.2%. General study points: Rare TCR sequences predominated, though certain public TCRs were found in many donors. More clonal expansion characterized HLA-associated TCR beta chains than equally common others in a later analysis. TCR beta sequences reportedly predicted the HLA-A and HLA-B alleles of most subjects accurately. Most TCR beta V segments were productive about 87% or about 30% of the time in an earlier analysis.

This receptor was identified in a woman in her forties or fifties in good health and CMV-seronegative. The J gene is TRBJ2-1, the V gene TRBV29-1; possibly TRBD2 for D (7 bases). Material: PBMCs. The CDR3 loop reads CSVEDRGAANEQFF. In DNA, the CDR3 is TGCAGCGTTGAAGATCGGGGGGCTGCGAATGAGCAGTTCTTC.